This T cell receptor (beta chain) appears in the sequencing data of a study of cytomegalovirus exposure and HLA in healthy donors. Researchers ran the PCR with 60 Vbeta and 13 Jbeta primers. Libraries were prepared by immunoSEQ multiplex PCR; TCRdb keeps only in-frame clonotypes and omits some of them. Of about 160,000 clones detected, around 80% appear once; the ten largest clones hold more than 1.3%. This clonotype was obtained from a male donor in good health and CMV-seronegative. Material for sequencing was PBMCs.

CDR3 protein: CASSLAGRPHEQYF. The CDR3, as DNA: TGTGCCAGCAGCTTAGCGGGGCGTCCCCACGAGCAGTACTTC. The chain links TRBV7-9 to TRBJ2-7; D is perhaps TRBD1 (5 bases). Deletions cut 0 bases from V and 5 bases from J, with 11 bases between. Germline loops: CDR1 SEHNR, CDR2 FQNEAQ (reference sequence). The CDR3 has 14 residues.